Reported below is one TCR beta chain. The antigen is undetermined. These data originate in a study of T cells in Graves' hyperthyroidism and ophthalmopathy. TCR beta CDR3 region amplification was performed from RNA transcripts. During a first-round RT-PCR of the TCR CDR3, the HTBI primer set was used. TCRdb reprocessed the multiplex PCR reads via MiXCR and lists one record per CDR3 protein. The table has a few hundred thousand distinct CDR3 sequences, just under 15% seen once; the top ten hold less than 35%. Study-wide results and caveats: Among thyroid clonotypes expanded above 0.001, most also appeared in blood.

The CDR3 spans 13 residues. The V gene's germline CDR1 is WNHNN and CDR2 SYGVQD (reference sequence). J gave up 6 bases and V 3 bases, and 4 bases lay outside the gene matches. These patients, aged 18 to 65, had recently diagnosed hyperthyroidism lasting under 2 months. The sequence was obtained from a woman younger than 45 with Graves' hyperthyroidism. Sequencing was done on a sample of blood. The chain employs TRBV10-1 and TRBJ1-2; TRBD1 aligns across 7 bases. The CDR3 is CASSERTGDGYTF. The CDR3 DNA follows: TGCGCCAGCAGTGAAAGAACAGGGGATGGCTACACCTTC.